This T cell receptor (beta chain) originates from a study of T cells in Graves' hyperthyroidism and ophthalmopathy. This clonotype was recorded many times. Its antigen remains unidentified. The source material, RNA transcripts, was used to amplify TCR beta CDR3 regions. HTBI primers were employed in a first-round RT-PCR of the TCR CDR3. TCRdb called the multiplex PCR reads again in MiXCR, with one record for every CDR3 protein. The repertoire includes about half a million distinct CDR3 sequences, more than 15% of them detected once, and around 32% sits in the top ten. Study-level results: Most thyroid clonotypes expanded above 0.001 appeared in blood too.

Trimming cost V 5 bases and J 0 bases, with 7 bases left between them. This CDR3 spans 13 amino acids. Germline lookup yields CDR1 MNHNS and CDR2 SASEGT. The TCR was taken from a woman aged 30 to 39 with Graves' ophthalmopathy. Specimen: blood. The V gene is TRBV6-1, the J gene TRBJ1-2; D is unclear. The CDR3 protein is CASSYGANYGYTF. CDR3 bases: TGTGCCAGCAGTTACGGGGCTAACTATGGCTACACCTTC.